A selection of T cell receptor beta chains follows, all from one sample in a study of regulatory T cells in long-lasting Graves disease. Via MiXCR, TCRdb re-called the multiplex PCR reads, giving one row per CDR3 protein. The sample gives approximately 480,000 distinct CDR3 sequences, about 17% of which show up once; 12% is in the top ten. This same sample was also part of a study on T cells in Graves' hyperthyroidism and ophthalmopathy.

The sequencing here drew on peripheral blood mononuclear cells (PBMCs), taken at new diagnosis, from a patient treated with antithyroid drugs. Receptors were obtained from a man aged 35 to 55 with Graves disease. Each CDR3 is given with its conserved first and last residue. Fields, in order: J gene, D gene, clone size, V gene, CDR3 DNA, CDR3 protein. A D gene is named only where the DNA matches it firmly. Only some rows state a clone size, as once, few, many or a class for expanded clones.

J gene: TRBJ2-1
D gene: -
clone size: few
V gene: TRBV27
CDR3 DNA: TGTGCCAGCAGTAAACCGTACAATGAGCAGTTCTTC
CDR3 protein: CASSKPYNEQFF

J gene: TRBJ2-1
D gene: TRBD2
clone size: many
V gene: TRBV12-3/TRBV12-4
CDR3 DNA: TGTGCCAGCAGTCCTAGCGGAGAATACAATGAGCAGTTCTTC
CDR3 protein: CASSPSGEYNEQFF

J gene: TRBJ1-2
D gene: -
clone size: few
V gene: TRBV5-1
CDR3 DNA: TGCGCCAGCAGCCGGGATGGTAATGGCTACACCTTC
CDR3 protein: CASSRDGNGYTF

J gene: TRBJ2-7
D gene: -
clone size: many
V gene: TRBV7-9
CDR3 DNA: TGTGCCAGCAGCTCCGGACTATCCGTTGGGGAGCAGTACTTC
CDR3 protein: CASSSGLSVGEQYF

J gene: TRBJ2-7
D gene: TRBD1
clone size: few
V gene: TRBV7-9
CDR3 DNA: TGTGCCAGCAGCTCGTCGGACAGGGGACTCTCCTACGAGCAGTACTTC
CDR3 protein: CASSSSDRGLSYEQYF

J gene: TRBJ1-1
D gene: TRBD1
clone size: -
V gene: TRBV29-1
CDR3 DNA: TGCAGCGTGTACAGGGGTGCCGTGAACACTGAAGCTTTCTTT
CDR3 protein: CSVYRGAVNTEAFF

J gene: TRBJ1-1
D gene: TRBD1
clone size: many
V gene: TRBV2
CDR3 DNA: TGTGCCAGCAGTGAACAGGGGGCGTACACTGAAGCTTTCTTT
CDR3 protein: CASSEQGAYTEAFF

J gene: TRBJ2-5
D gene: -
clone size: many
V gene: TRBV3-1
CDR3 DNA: TGTGCCAGCAGCCAAGCTCCGGGTTGGGAGTTCTTC
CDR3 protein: CASSQAPGWEFF

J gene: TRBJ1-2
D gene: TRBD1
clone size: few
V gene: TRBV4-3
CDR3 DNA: TGCGCCAGCAGCCAAGATGACCGGACAGGGATCGCCTATGGCTACACCTTC
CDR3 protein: CASSQDDRTGIAYGYTF

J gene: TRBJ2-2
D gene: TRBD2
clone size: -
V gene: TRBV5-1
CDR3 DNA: TGCGCCAGCAGCCTGGGGGCAGCGGGAGGGCCGGGAGACACCGGGGAGCTGTTTTTT
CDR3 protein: CASSLGAAGGPGDTGELFF

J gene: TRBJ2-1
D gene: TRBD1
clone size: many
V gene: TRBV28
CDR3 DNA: TGTGCCAGCGTAGGGTCAGGGGGCTGGAACAATGAGCAGTTCTTC
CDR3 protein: CASVGSGGWNNEQFF

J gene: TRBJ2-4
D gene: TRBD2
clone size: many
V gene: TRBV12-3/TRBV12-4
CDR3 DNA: TGTGCCAGCAGTTTGGGACTAGCGGGAGGTCACATTCAGTACTTC
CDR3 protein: CASSLGLAGGHIQYF

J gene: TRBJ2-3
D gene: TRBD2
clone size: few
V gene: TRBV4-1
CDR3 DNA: TGCGCCAGCAGCCACGATAGGACTAGCGGGAGCGATACGCAGTATTTT
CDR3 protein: CASSHDRTSGSDTQYF

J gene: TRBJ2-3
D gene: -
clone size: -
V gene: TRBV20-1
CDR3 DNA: TGCAGTGCTAGAGATAACAGGCGGAGCACAGATACGCAGTATTTT
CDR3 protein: CSARDNRRSTDTQYF

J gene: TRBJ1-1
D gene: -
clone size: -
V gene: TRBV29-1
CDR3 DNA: TGCAGCGGCTCGGGACGGATGAACACTGAAGCTTTCTTT
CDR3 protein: CSGSGRMNTEAFF

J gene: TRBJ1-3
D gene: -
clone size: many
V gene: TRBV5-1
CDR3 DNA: TGCGCCAGCAGCTTGGGACTCCGAGGGAGTGGAAACACCATATATTTT
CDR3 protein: CASSLGLRGSGNTIYF

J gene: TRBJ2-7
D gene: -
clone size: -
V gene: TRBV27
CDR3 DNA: TGTGCCAGCAGTGCGGAAGGGGGCGCGGGAGAGCAGTACTTC
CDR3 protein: CASSAEGGAGEQYF

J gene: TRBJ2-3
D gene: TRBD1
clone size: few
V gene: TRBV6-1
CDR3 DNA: TGTGCCAGCAGTACGGGACAGCTTTCAGATACGCAGTATTTT
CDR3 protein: CASSTGQLSDTQYF

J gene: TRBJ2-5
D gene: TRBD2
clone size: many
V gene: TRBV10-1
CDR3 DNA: TGCGCCAGCAGTGAGTCGCGGGGGAGAGAGACCCAGTACTTC
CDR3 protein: CASSESRGRETQYF

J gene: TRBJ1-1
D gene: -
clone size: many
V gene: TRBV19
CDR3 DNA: TGTGCCAGCAGCTTGGGGTCCGGGGTGAACACTGAAGCTTTCTTT
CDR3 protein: CASSLGSGVNTEAFF